Listed below are T cell receptor beta chains from one sample, sequenced in a study of blood T cell repertoires in COVID-19. Assay used: immunoSEQ multiplex PCR; TCRdb lists only in-frame clones, some missing. The sample carries roughly 190,000 clones, around nine tenths recorded once. The sequencing input was PBMCs or T cells enriched from blood (not recorded which). Receptors were obtained from a woman aged 18-35 years who had recovered from COVID-19. Each CDR3 is given with its conserved first and last residue. D genes are given only for firm matches. Size tells how often a clone was seen (once, few, many) or the class of an expanded clone, and some rows leave it out.

size,D,V,J,DNA,CDR3
.,.,TRBV25-1,TRBJ2-1,TGTGCCAGCAGTAGTAGCGGAAGGAGATTAGTATACAATGAGCAGTTCTTC,CASSSSGRRLVYNEQFF
.,TRBD2,TRBV11-2,TRBJ2-7,TGTGCCAGCAACTCCCTCAGCGGGAGATTCGAGCAGTACTTC,CASNSLSGRFEQYF
.,.,TRBV7-2,TRBJ2-4,TGTGCCAGCAGCTTACAGAAGGCCAAAAACATTCAGTACTTC,CASSLQKAKNIQYF
once,.,TRBV6-5,TRBJ1-2,TGTGCCAGCTTCCGGGGTGGCTACACCTTC,CASFRGGYTF
.,TRBD2,TRBV7-6,TRBJ2-7,TGTGCCAGCAGCTTGCAACCGGGACTAGCGGGAGGGGACGAGCAGTACTTC,CASSLQPGLAGGDEQYF
.,.,TRBV6-1,TRBJ1-1,TGTGCCAGCAGTGAGGGGGGGTTACGATACGGGAACACTGAAGCTTTCTTT,CASSEGGLRYGNTEAFF
few,.,TRBV19,TRBJ1-3,TGTGCCAGTAGTATAAGTTACAGGGCTGGAAACACCATATATTTT,CASSISYRAGNTIYF
.,TRBD1,TRBV15,TRBJ2-4,TGTGCCACCAGCAGAGAAGGGACAGGGGGCTGGTTCATTCAGTACTTC,CATSREGTGGWFIQYF
.,TRBD2,TRBV5-6,TRBJ2-3,TGTGCCAGCAGTTCCGAAATAGCGGGTTTGTTCGCAGATACGCAGTATTTT,CASSSEIAGLFADTQYF
.,.,TRBV5-1,TRBJ2-1,TGCGCCAGCAGCTTCTTAAACAATGAGCAGTTCTTC,CASSFLNNEQFF
.,.,TRBV23-1,TRBJ1-1,TGCGCCAGCAGTCAGGTCGGTGGGAAAGCGGACACTGAAGCTTTCTTT,CASSQVGGKADTEAFF
.,.,TRBV27,TRBJ1-2,TGTGCCAGCAGTTTTAACGGAGATAACTATGGCTACACCTTC,CASSFNGDNYGYTF
.,.,TRBV5-4,TRBJ2-7,TGTGCCAGCAGCAACCCTTTGACGCGGGACTCCTACGAGCAGTACTTC,CASSNPLTRDSYEQYF
.,.,TRBV6-4,TRBJ2-5,TGTGCCAGCAGCGTACAGGGTGGGGAGACCCAGTACTTC,CASSVQGGETQYF
once,TRBD2,TRBV4-2,TRBJ2-7,TGTGCCAGCAGCCGGGCTGGCGCGGGAGAGTCCTACGAGCAGTACTTC,CASSRAGAGESYEQYF
.,TRBD2,TRBV28,TRBJ2-1,TGTGCCAGCAGTGGGACTAGATGGTCCACGGGTGAGCAGTTCTTC,CASSGTRWSTGEQFF
.,TRBD1,TRBV28,TRBJ1-5,TGTGCCAGCAGCCAGGACAGGGGATGGAGCAATCAGCCCCAGCATTTT,CASSQDRGWSNQPQHF
.,TRBD2,TRBV19,TRBJ2-2,TGTGCCAGTAGTGAAATAGCGGGAGGGAGCACCGGGGAGCTGTTTTTT,CASSEIAGGSTGELFF
.,.,TRBV15,TRBJ2-7,TGTGCCACCAGCAGAGATGTCAGGGCGGACGAGCAGTACTTC,CATSRDVRADEQYF
.,.,TRBV27,TRBJ2-7,TGTGCCAGCAGTTCAGGGGGGCCGATTTACTACGAGCAGTACTTC,CASSSGGPIYYEQYF
.,.,TRBV4-2,TRBJ2-7,TGTGCCAGCAGCCAAGCAGCAGGTTCCCGAGACTACGAGCAGTACTTC,CASSQAAGSRDYEQYF
.,.,TRBV28,TRBJ2-5,TGTGCCAGCAGTTTGTTAGGGGAAGGGACCCAGTACTTC,CASSLLGEGTQYF
.,TRBD2,TRBV5-4,TRBJ2-6,TGTGCCAGCAGCCGCCCGGGAGGTGGGGCCAACGTCCTGACTTTC,CASSRPGGGANVLTF
.,TRBD2,TRBV7-8,TRBJ2-1,TGTGCCAGCAGCGGCCCCGGGGCTAGCGGGAGATACAATGAGCAGTTCTTC,CASSGPGASGRYNEQFF
.,.,TRBV4-1,TRBJ2-7,TGCGCCAGCAGCCAGCGGGACCCCAGGGAGCAGTACTTC,CASSQRDPREQYF
.,TRBD2,TRBV4-1,TRBJ2-1,TGCGCCAGCAGCCAAGATCGGCTAGCGGGAAATGAGCAGTTCTTC,CASSQDRLAGNEQFF
.,.,TRBV15,TRBJ2-2,TGTGCCACCAGCAGACAGGGTGCGAACACCGGGGAGCTGTTTTTT,CATSRQGANTGELFF
.,TRBD2,TRBV20-1,TRBJ2-5,TGCAGTGCTAGTTATAGCGGGGGGTACCAAGAGACCCAGTACTTC,CSASYSGGYQETQYF
.,TRBD2,TRBV6-1,TRBJ2-1,TGTGCCAGCAGTGAAATGAGTCTAGCGGGAGGTCGGGAGCAGTTCTTC,CASSEMSLAGGREQFF
.,.,TRBV19,TRBJ2-7,TGTGCCAGTAGTATAGTAGGCGGCCCCTACGAGCAGTACTTC,CASSIVGGPYEQYF
.,.,TRBV25-1,TRBJ2-6,TGTGCCAGCAGTGTGCAGGGGACGCCTGGGGCCAACGTCCTGACTTTC,CASSVQGTPGANVLTF
.,TRBD2,TRBV27,TRBJ2-3,TGTGCCAGCAGTTTTTACTTTTCGGGGGGTACGCAGTATTTT,CASSFYFSGGTQYF
.,TRBD1,TRBV29-1,TRBJ2-7,TGCAGCGTTGCGACCCGGGACAGGAGTTCCGACTACGAGCAGTACTTC,CSVATRDRSSDYEQYF
.,TRBD2,TRBV5-1,TRBJ2-7,TGCGCCAGCAGCCCGGGACTAGCGGGAGTCTACGAGCAGTACTTC,CASSPGLAGVYEQYF
.,.,TRBV9,TRBJ2-2,TGTGCCAGCAGCGTAGCCGGGAACGTGAACACCGGGGAGCTGTTTTTT,CASSVAGNVNTGELFF
.,.,TRBV5-1,TRBJ1-1,TGCGCCAGCAGCTTGGCCATTAACACTGAAGCTTTCTTT,CASSLAINTEAFF
.,.,TRBV7-8,TRBJ2-1,TGTGCCAGCACCGCCCTTAACGGGGATTACAATGAGCAGTTCTTC,CASTALNGDYNEQFF
.,TRBD1,TRBV6-5,TRBJ2-7,TGTGCCAGCAGTAGGGACAGGGCGGTCTACGAGCAGTACTTC,CASSRDRAVYEQYF
once,TRBD1,TRBV28,TRBJ2-2,TGTGCCACCCCGGGACAGGGGGGCGGGGAGCTGTTTTTT,CATPGQGGGELFF
.,TRBD1,TRBV7-8,TRBJ2-1,TGTGCCAGCAACCCACGGGACAGGAGTTACAATGAGCAGTTCTTC,CASNPRDRSYNEQFF
.,.,TRBV9,TRBJ2-7,TGTGCCAGCAGTGGAGACGGATTGACCTCCTACGAGCAGTACTTC,CASSGDGLTSYEQYF
.,.,TRBV2,TRBJ1-2,TGTGCCAGCAGCGTAGACAGTAACTATGGCTACACCTTC,CASSVDSNYGYTF
once,.,TRBV2,TRBJ2-1,TGTGCCAGCATTATGAACGGTGTCAATGAGCAGTTCTTC,CASIMNGVNEQFF
.,TRBD2,TRBV28,TRBJ2-7,TGTGCCAGCAGTACCACCCCGGGGGGGCAAGCCTACGAGCAGTACTTC,CASSTTPGGQAYEQYF
.,.,TRBV27,TRBJ2-2,TGTGCCAGCAGTCCTCTCACCGGGGAGCTGTTTTTT,CASSPLTGELFF
.,TRBD1,TRBV9,TRBJ2-2,TGTGCCAGCACCAAAGGGGGCACGCCGAACACCGGGGAGCTGTTTTTT,CASTKGGTPNTGELFF
.,.,TRBV7-9,TRBJ1-2,TGTGCCAGCAGCTTAGCGATGACGGACAGCGGGGGGTATGGCTACACCTTC,CASSLAMTDSGGYGYTF
.,TRBD1,TRBV27,TRBJ1-2,TGTGCCAGCAGTAACGTGGTGACAGGGGTTAGTGGCTACACCTTC,CASSNVVTGVSGYTF
.,TRBD2,TRBV3-1/TRBV3-2,TRBJ2-7,TGTGCCAGCAGCCCAGACTGGGGGGGATCCTACGAGCAGTACTTC,CASSPDWGGSYEQYF
.,TRBD1,TRBV6-6,TRBJ1-1,TGTGCCAGCACCCGAACAGGGGGACGGACTGAAGCTTTCTTT,CASTRTGGRTEAFF
.,.,TRBV5-1,TRBJ1-5,TGCGCCAGCAGCGAGGGCGGATATAGCAATCAGCCCCAGCATTTT,CASSEGGYSNQPQHF
few,TRBD2,TRBV28,TRBJ2-1,TGTGCCAGCAGTCCCGGGACTAGCGGTTACAATGAGCAGTTCTTC,CASSPGTSGYNEQFF
.,.,TRBV6-5,TRBJ1-2,TGTGCCAGCACGAAAGGGGCGACCAACTATGGCTACACCTTC,CASTKGATNYGYTF
.,.,TRBV7-2,TRBJ2-3,TGTGCCAGCAGCTTAGAACTAGCAACAGATACGCAGTATTTT,CASSLELATDTQYF
.,.,TRBV7-9,TRBJ1-6,TGTGCCAGCAGCCCCGGACAAAGCAATTCACCCCTCCACTTT,CASSPGQSNSPLHF
.,.,TRBV7-9,TRBJ2-7,TGTGCCAGCAGCTTCGGGAGCCCCCGCTACGAGCAGTACTTC,CASSFGSPRYEQYF